This T cell receptor (beta chain) comes out of a study of cytomegalovirus exposure and HLA in healthy donors. Study outcomes and limitations: It was likely that a cluster of highly shared sequence variants was a sequencing artifact.

A multiplex PCR was run with 60 Vbeta primers and 13 Jbeta primers. Method: immunoSEQ multiplex PCR; TCRdb's copy keeps in-frame clones and lacks some. The data contain roughly 35,000 clones, about 53% of them singletons. This CDR3 has 14 amino acids. CDR1 is LNHDA, CDR2 SQIVND, per germline (reference sequence). Trimming took 7 bases from V and 4 from J; bases not matched to a gene: 4. This clone was recorded a few times. Its antigen is currently unknown. V and J are TRBV19 and TRBJ2-4, with 10 bases aligning to TRBD2. Source material: PBMCs. This receptor was taken from a middle-aged woman in good health and CMV-seropositive. The CDR3 nucleotides read TGTGCCAGTAAAAGCGGGGGGGATAAAAACATTCAGTACTTC. The encoded protein is CASKSGGDKNIQYF.